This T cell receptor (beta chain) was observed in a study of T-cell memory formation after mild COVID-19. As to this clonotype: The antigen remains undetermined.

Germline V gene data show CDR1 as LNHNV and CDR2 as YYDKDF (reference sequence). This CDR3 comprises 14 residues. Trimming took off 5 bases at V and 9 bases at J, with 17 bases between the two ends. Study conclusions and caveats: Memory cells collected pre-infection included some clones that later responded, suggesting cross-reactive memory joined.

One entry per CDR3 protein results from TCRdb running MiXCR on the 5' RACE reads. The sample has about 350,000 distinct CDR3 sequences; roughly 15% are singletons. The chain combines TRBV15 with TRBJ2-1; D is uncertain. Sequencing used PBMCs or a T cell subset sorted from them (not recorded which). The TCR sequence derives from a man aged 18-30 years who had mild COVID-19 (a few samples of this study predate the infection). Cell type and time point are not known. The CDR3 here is CATSPRSMDGEQFF. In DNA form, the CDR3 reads TGTGCCACCAGCCCCCGATCCATGGACGGTGAGCAGTTCTTC.